This entry is about one T cell receptor (beta chain). This receptor's antigen is unknown. No clone much larger than this one lies a single base away; base qualities are absent. Healthy HIV-negative adults with no recently reported acute infections or vaccinations were included as donors. Only Caucasian adults living in Nashville, Tennessee, USA were represented among the donors. CD4+ T cells were enriched by magnetic negative selection, after which naive cells were positively selected on CD45RA and the negative fraction was taken as the memory subset. After blood collection by leukapheresis, PBMCs were isolated using Ficoll-Histopaque density gradient centrifugation and then cryopreserved in the vapor phase of liquid nitrogen. Analytical flow cytometry was used to check the purity and quantity of each magnetically sorted T cell population. From each sorted fraction, genomic DNA was isolated and quantified by UV absorbance on a Nanodrop 2000c.

These data are taken from a study of shared clonotypes between healthy human individuals (dated by TCRdb to the early 2020s). Some background on the complete study: A few men and a couple of women, aged 18 to 49 years, made up the cohort. For each donor, CD4 naive and CD4 memory were each run on three plates, CD8 naive on two plates, and CD8 memory on one plate. Blood TCR repertoires of about 5 healthy adults were deeply sequenced to estimate repertoire size and the extent of clonotype sharing between individuals. To increase sequencing depth and limit assay-specific biases, TCR repertoire library preparation and sequencing were carried out by different laboratories using diverse techniques. Per donor, leukapheresis produced somewhere between about 0.9 and 9.5 billion PBMCs.

Using the deep immunoSEQ assay, multiplex PCR amplified TCR CDR3 regions from genomic DNA. For each cell subset, the extracted genomic DNA was distributed evenly across all wells of several immunoSEQ 96-well plates, and each plate served as one replicate. For sorted subsets, each replicate PCR was loaded with around 200 ng genomic DNA, equivalent to 25,000 to 30,000 T cell genomes. Purified libraries were quantified with a Qubit 3.0 fluorometer, sized on a Bioanalyzer 2100, and re-quantified with the KAPA Library Quantification kit. Each immunoSEQ 96-well plate was sequenced on its own single-read 150-cycle Illumina NextSeq 550 flow cell. The source study handled its data this way. Because the immunoSEQ output held only junctional sequences and lacked quality scores, the filtering could not match the filtering applied to full-length reads. Sequences were annotated with PyIR, a Python wrapper for IgBLAST v1.9, using IMGT germline references to assign V/J genes and CDR3. Reads with weak V/J assignments (E-value above 1e-6), missing CDR3, stop codons, out-of-frame junctions, or ambiguous translated residues were removed. V3J clonotypes were defined as sequences sharing the same inferred V gene, J gene, and CDR3 amino acid sequence. To compute the percentage overlap between repertoires, the number of shared unique clonotypes was divided by the size of the smaller repertoire. Repertoire richness was assessed with RTK rarefaction, the Chao1 estimator, and Recon v2.1 estimates of unobserved clonotypes. For all TCRbeta clonotypes obtained by the gDNA method from a handful of donors, generation probabilities were computed with OLGA. In its TCRdb copy, this immuneACCESS table keeps in-frame sequences only and misses some clones. Where compared with another copy, unresolved V genes explain less than half of these, and the others have no known cause. V, J and clone size are those of that table, while D and trimming were read from the DNA. The sample profile shows 2 million to 3 million clones; 90% to 95% of them were found once. Jointly, the top ten make up around 0.15% of the sample.

V loses 1 base of germline sequence and J loses 8 bases, and the interval between the two ends is 20 bases. The CDR3 contains 16 residues, cysteine and phenylalanine counted. CDR3 DNA only is kept here, 48 bases in frame from base 1. CDR1 and CDR2, looked up from the germline V gene, are LGHNA and YSLEER. Broad study findings and their caveats: Estimated clonotype richness was generally larger for naive than for memory subsets. Compared with non-shared clonotypes, clonotypes shared by all four sorted-subset donors had higher generation probabilities. Pairwise subsampling indicated that sequencing depth was expected to affect the degree of clonotype sharing among donors. Because the study included only a small number of donors, the genetic and exposure-history diversity represented was limited. Approximately 5% of naive CD4, 3% to 4% of naive CD8, 2.3% of memory CD4, and roughly 0.4% of memory CD8 clonotypes were shared across several donors. Incomplete sequencing was indicated by rarefaction of sorted-subset datasets, despite the large sequencing depth. Only blood was sampled, and tissue TCR repertoires likely differ from those in blood.

Sequencing input: naive CD4+ T cells sorted from blood. The cell subset or site label, read with the paper, signifies: CD45RA+ positively selected. In this chain, TRBV4-3 is recombined with TRBJ1-2, and perhaps TRBD1 as D gene, on 5 matching bases. The clonotype was recovered from a man aged 18 to 29 in good health. The CDR3 region: CASSQGVTGSRGGYTF. The bases are TGCGCCAGCAGCCAAGGGGTCACAGGCTCTCGGGGGGGCTACACCTTC.